These 31 T cell receptor beta chains came from one sample sequenced in a study of blood T cell repertoires in COVID-19. Sequencing used immunoSEQ multiplex PCR; TCRdb keeps in-frame clones, though not all of them. This sample yields roughly 210,000 clones, of which roughly 80% are seen a single time; roughly a tenth belongs to the top ten. The source material was peripheral blood. Receptors originate from a woman over 75 with COVID-19, enrolled during active disease.

The rearrangement uses TRBV5-1 and TRBJ2-1, with TRBD2 matching over 10 bases. Germline-derived CDR1 and CDR2 are SGHRS and YFSETQ. CDR3 size: 15 residues. V shed 5 bases, J shed 3 bases, and the junction held 5 bases outside the gene matches. The CDR3 coding sequence is TGCGCCAGCAGACTAGCGGGGTCAGACTACAATGAGCAGTTCTTC. Amino acids: CASRLAGSDYNEQFF. The full variable domain, with the rest looked up from reference TRBV5-1 and TRBJ2-1, is KAGVTQTPRYLIKTRGQQVTLSCSPISGHRSVSWYQQTPGQGLQFLFEYFSETQRNKGNFPGRFSGRQFSNSRSEMNVSTLELGDSALYLCASRLAGSDYNEQFFGPGTRLTVL.

The chain is built from TRBV11-2 and TRBJ2-3, with D tentatively TRBD2 (5 bases). Trimming removed 2 bases from V and 0 bases from J, with 12 bases in between. CDR1 is SGHAT and CDR2 is FQNNGV in the germline V gene. This CDR3 is built from 16 residues. In DNA, the CDR3 is TGTGCCAGCAGCTTATCCGGGAAGACTAGCACAGATACGCAGTATTTT. It encodes CASSLSGKTSTDTQYF.

The chain has TRBV21-1 and TRBJ1-5. TRBV21-1 is assigned pseudogene status. This CDR3 spans 13 amino acids. CDR3 sequence reads: CADRDSGNQPQHF. The CDR3 DNA sequence: TGTGCCGACCGGGACTCGGGGAATCAGCCCCAGCATTTT.

The rearrangement joins TRBV3-1 (or the pseudogene TRBV3-2) to TRBJ2-5, with TRBD1 identical over 9 bases. With 3 bases clipped from V and 3 bases from J, the junction kept 8 bases outside the gene matches. The germline gives CDR1 LGHDT, CDR2 YNNKEL (reference sequence). The CDR3 is 16 amino acids. The DNA of the CDR3 is TGTGCCAGCAGCCAGAGACAGGGGGGAATCGAAGAGACCCAGTACTTC. Translation gives CASSQRQGGIEETQYF.

The chain uses TRBV15 and TRBJ2-1, with unresolved D. Trimming took off 4 bases at V and 11 bases at J, with 18 bases between the two ends. CDR1 is LNHNV and CDR2 is YYDKDF in the germline V gene (reference sequence). This CDR3 is 14 amino acids long. This chain's CDR3 is CATSISGARRQQFF. CDR3 sequence (DNA): TGTGCCACCAGCATCTCTGGTGCTAGAAGACAGCAGTTCTTC.

The chain carries TRBV7-2 and TRBJ2-2, with D possibly being TRBD2 (6 bases). The CDR3 length is 15 residues. Germline assignment: CDR1 SGHTA and CDR2 FQGNSA. The V end was cut by 3 bases, the J end by 3 bases, with 11 bases between. The CDR3: CASSFGGLYTGELFF. The CDR3 DNA reads TGTGCCAGCAGCTTCGGGGGTCTTTACACCGGGGAGCTGTTTTTT.

Only a few counts were recorded for this clone. The V gene is TRBV6-4, the J gene TRBJ1-2, with D unresolved. V shed 2 bases and J shed 4 bases, with 14 bases lying between them. CDR3 length: 15 residues. Germline CDR1 and CDR2: MRHNA and SNTAGT. The CDR3 here is CASSDGSPGGYGYTF. CDR3 sequence (DNA): TGTGCCAGCAGTGACGGATCTCCGGGAGGCTATGGCTACACCTTC.

The chain recombines TRBV3-1 (or the pseudogene TRBV3-2) with TRBJ1-6; TRBD1 matches 8 bases. Germline-derived CDR1 and CDR2 are LGHDT and YNNKEL (reference sequence). The V and J ends lost 3 bases and 9 bases, in that order; junction bases with no gene match: 7. CDR3 length: 15 residues. The CDR3 protein is CASSQLSGGGSPLHF. DNA of the CDR3: TGTGCCAGCAGCCAGTTATCAGGGGGCGGTTCACCCCTCCACTTT.

V gene TRBV29-1 combines with J gene TRBJ2-1; weak D call: TRBD1 (6 bases). Germline V gene sequence: CDR1 SQVTM, CDR2 ANQGSEA. This CDR3 has 16 residues. V shed 6 bases and J shed 7 bases, with 25 bases lying between them. The CDR3 loop reads CSVGASDRRLENEQFF. In nucleotides, the CDR3 is TGCAGCGTGGGGGCCTCCGACAGGAGGCTTGAGAATGAGCAGTTCTTC.

The chain recombines TRBV3-1 (or the pseudogene TRBV3-2) with TRBJ1-3; a weak D match, TRBD1 (5 bases). This CDR3 contains 16 residues. Germline loops: CDR1 LGHDT, CDR2 YNNKEL (reference sequence). V was cut by 4 bases and J by 0 bases, with 13 bases left in between. CDR3 protein: CASSPMTASSGNTIYF. In nucleotides, the CDR3 is TGTGCCAGCAGCCCCATGACAGCCTCCTCTGGAAACACCATATATTTT.

The V gene is TRBV19, the J gene TRBJ1-2, with 12 positions matching TRBD1. CDR3 length: 18 amino acids. The V segment lost 10 bases and the J segment 5 bases; nucleotides outside the gene matches: 20. CDR1 is LNHDA, CDR2 SQIVND, per germline (reference sequence). DNA of the CDR3: TGTGCCACCGAGGGCCGGGACAGGGGGCGCGGGCGCCCTTATGGCTACACCTTC. Amino acid sequence: CATEGRDRGRGRPYGYTF. Based on the CDR3 plus reference TRBV19 and TRBJ1-2, the full variable domain is DGGITQSPKYLFRKEGQNVTLSCEQNLNHDAMYWYRQDPGQGLRLIYYSQIVNDFQKGDIAEGYSVSREKKESFPLTVTSAQKNPTAFYLCATEGRDRGRGRPYGYTFGSGTRLTVV.

The rearrangement links TRBV4-3 to TRBJ2-4; D is ambiguous. Germline V gene data show CDR1 as LGHNA and CDR2 as YSLEER. V lost 4 bases, J lost 0 bases, and 7 bases lay in between. The length of the CDR3 is 14 residues. CDR3 residues: CASSRGLAKNIQYF. DNA for the CDR3: TGCGCCAGCAGCCGTGGCCTAGCCAAAAACATTCAGTACTTC.

This chain joins TRBV18 and TRBJ2-2; D unresolved. Germline V gives CDR1 KGHSH, CDR2 LQKENI. The ends were cut back, 1 base at V and 2 bases at J, with 8 bases in the middle. This CDR3 has 15 residues. CDR3 sequence reads: CASSPLVVNTGELFF. DNA for the CDR3: TGTGCCAGCTCACCACTAGTCGTCAACACCGGGGAGCTGTTTTTT.

The rearrangement uses TRBV5-8 and TRBJ2-1; D unresolved. CDR1 is SGHTS, CDR2 YDEGEE, per germline. The CDR3 has 12 amino acids. The V gene lost 4 bases and the J gene lost 8 bases, with 10 bases spanning the gap. CDR3 nucleotide sequence: TGTGCCAGCAGCCCGTACATGGATGAGCAGTTCTTC. It codes for CASSPYMDEQFF.

This chain uses TRBV28 with TRBJ2-7, with 8 bases that match TRBD1. Germline loops: CDR1 MDHEN, CDR2 SYDVKM. The CDR3 sequence is 14 residues long. V shed 6 bases, J shed 1 base, and the junction held 5 bases outside the gene matches. DNA of the CDR3: TGTGCCAGCAGGCCCCGGACAGGGTCCTACGAGCAGTACGTC. Protein: CASRPRTGSYEQYV.

In its sample, this clone was seen once. The chain couples TRBV3-1 (or the pseudogene TRBV3-2) to TRBJ1-6, with 8 bases aligning to TRBD1. The CDR3 is 16 amino acids. Germline V gives CDR1 LGHDT, CDR2 YNNKEL (reference sequence). V shed 0 bases and J 8 bases; nucleotides not matched to a gene: 6. CDR3 nucleotides: TGTGCCAGCAGCCAAGAGGCCGTGACAGGGGATTCACCCCTCCACTTT. Translation gives CASSQEAVTGDSPLHF.

J is TRBJ1-5 and V is TRBV6-6; a weak D match, TRBD1 (6 bases). Germline CDR1 MNHNY, CDR2 SVGAGI (reference sequence). CDR3 length: 14 amino acids. Trimming removed 7 bases from V and 6 bases from J, with 16 bases in between. The chain's CDR3 is CASNEQGASQPQHF. The CDR3 nucleotides are TGTGCCAGCAACGAACAGGGTGCTAGTCAGCCCCAGCATTTT.

With regard to this clone: One end of the junction fails to match germline, which may point to a read error. This rearrangement joins TRBV4-1 to TRBJ1-5, with D possibly TRBD1 on 5 matching bases. CDR3 length: 11 amino acids. Germline assignment: CDR1 MGHRA and CDR2 YSYEKL. This CDR3 reads CASILSGAAGF. DNA for the CDR3: TGCGCCAGCATTCTATCTGGGGCCGCTGGATTT.

The chain couples TRBV30 to TRBJ2-7; TRBD1 matches 8 bases. This CDR3 has 12 amino acids. J was trimmed by 10 bases and V by 1 base; bases with no gene match: 6. Germline CDR1 reads GTSNPN; CDR2 reads SVGIG (reference sequence). The CDR3 region has the DNA TGTGCCTGGAGTGGGACAGGGCGAGGTCAGTACTTC. It translates to CAWSGTGRGQYF.

The chain links TRBV19 to TRBJ1-3; 7 nucleotides match TRBD1. The CDR3 covers 16 residues. Germline CDR1 and CDR2: LNHDA and SQIVND (reference sequence). J lost 1 base, V lost 3 bases, and 6 bases had no gene match. CDR3 bases: TGTGCCAGTAGTATTGTTGGCAGGGGGTCTGGAAACACCATATATTTT. Translating it yields CASSIVGRGSGNTIYF.

The chain is built from TRBV14 and TRBJ2-7, with D possibly TRBD2 on 5 matching bases. Germline values: CDR1 SGHDN, CDR2 FVKESK. This CDR3 is 15 amino acids long. Trimming removed 4 bases from V and 3 bases from J, with 16 bases in between. This CDR3 is CASSPGPGKLYEQYF. The CDR3 region has the DNA TGTGCCAGCAGCCCTGGTCCCGGGAAGCTCTACGAGCAGTACTTC.

V gene TRBV5-4 combines with J gene TRBJ2-5; 9 bases map to TRBD2. The germline gives CDR1 SGHNT, CDR2 YYREEE (reference sequence). V shed 5 bases, J shed 4 bases, and the junction held 9 bases outside the gene matches. This CDR3 is built from 15 residues. CDR3 protein: CASSPRAGGPETQYF. Written as DNA, the CDR3 is TGTGCCAGCAGTCCAAGAGCGGGGGGCCCAGAGACCCAGTACTTC.

This chain uses TRBV2 with TRBJ2-7; no definite D call. Trimming removed 6 bases from V and 2 bases from J, with 14 bases in between. Germline V gives CDR1 SNHLY, CDR2 FYNNEI. The CDR3 has 14 residues. CDR3 coding DNA: TGTGCCAGCAGCGGTTTTGGTGGGCCCTACGAGCAGTACTTC. Its protein product is CASSGFGGPYEQYF.

V and J are TRBV4-1 and TRBJ2-5, with TRBD2 identical over 8 bases. CDR1 and CDR2 from the germline V gene are MGHRA and YSYEKL. Trimming at V came to 4 bases and at J to 4 bases, leaving 5 bases not matched to a gene. CDR3 length equals 14 residues. The CDR3 loop is CASSRGGLGETQYF. CDR3 DNA: TGCGCCAGCAGCCGGGGGGGACTAGGAGAGACCCAGTACTTC.

V usage is TRBV4-2 and J usage is TRBJ1-6, with TRBD1 matching over 10 bases. The V segment lost 0 bases and the J segment 10 bases; nucleotides outside the gene matches: 9. The CDR3 totals 17 residues. Germline V gene lookup returns CDR1 LGHNA and CDR2 YNFKEQ. The CDR3 spells CASSQEWTGGIQSPLHF. Written as DNA, the CDR3 is TGTGCCAGCAGCCAAGAATGGACAGGGGGGATCCAATCACCCCTCCACTTT.

The chain employs TRBV6-2 or TRBV6-3 and TRBJ1-5; D is unclear. V was trimmed by 5 bases and J by 7 bases, leaving 12 bases between them. This CDR3 is 13 amino acids long. The germline CDR1 and CDR2 sequences are MNHEY and SVGEGT. CDR3 bases: TGTGCCAGCAGTCTACTATCGGGGCAGCCCCAGCATTTT. Amino acids: CASSLLSGQPQHF.

The rearrangement joins TRBV10-3 to TRBJ2-7; D perhaps matches TRBD1 (5 bases). V lost 10 bases and J lost 3, with 10 bases in between. Germline values: CDR1 ENHRY, CDR2 SYGVKD. This CDR3 is built from 11 residues. The CDR3 sequence: CATLDNYEQYV. The DNA of the CDR3 is TGTGCCACCTTGGACAACTACGAGCAGTACGTC.

The V gene is TRBV10-3, the J gene TRBJ2-7, with 11 bases fitting TRBD1. The CDR3 extends over 15 amino acids. V lost 6 bases to trimming and J lost 4 bases; unmatched junction nucleotides: 8. The germline V gene encodes CDR1 ENHRY and CDR2 SYGVKD. CDR3 nucleotides: TGTGCCATCAGCCCCGGGACAGGGGGTTTGTACGAGCAGTACTTC. It translates to CAISPGTGGLYEQYF.

The count of this clone is one. The rearrangement uses TRBV7-2 and TRBJ1-1, with a weak D call TRBD1 (5 bases). The CDR3 runs to 14 residues. Deletions cut 6 bases from V and 4 bases from J, with 15 bases between. CDR1 SGHTA and CDR2 FQGNSA come from the germline V gene. CDR3: CASSQMLGLTEAFF. The DNA of the CDR3 is TGTGCCAGCAGTCAGATGTTGGGGCTCACTGAAGCTTTCTTT. Using reference TRBV7-2 and TRBJ1-1 for the parts outside the CDR3, the full variable domain is GAGVSQSPSNKVTEKGKDVELRCDPISGHTALYWYRQSLGQGLEFLIYFQGNSAPDKSGLPSDRFSAERTGGSVSTLTIQRTQQEDSAVYLCASSQMLGLTEAFFGQGTRLTVV.

This sequence joins TRBV5-1 and TRBJ2-3, with 7 bases identical to TRBD2. Germline values: CDR1 SGHRS, CDR2 YFSETQ. V shed 1 base and J 2 bases; nucleotides not matched to a gene: 4. CDR3 size: 15 residues. The CDR3 sequence is CASSLQAGPTDTQYF. The CDR3 nucleotides read TGCGCCAGCAGCTTGCAAGCGGGACCCACAGATACGCAGTATTTT.

This chain joins TRBV19 and TRBJ1-5; 7 bases line up with TRBD1. CDR1 is LNHDA and CDR2 is SQIVND in the germline V gene (reference sequence). This CDR3 comprises 15 residues. The V segment lost 7 bases and the J segment 4 bases; nucleotides outside the gene matches: 10. This chain's CDR3 is CASIYRQGENQPQHF. The CDR3 nucleotides are TGTGCCAGTATTTACCGACAGGGAGAGAATCAGCCCCAGCATTTT.